This TCR beta chain is drawn from a study of blood T cell repertoires in COVID-19. As for the study in general: The United States, Italy and Spain provided the acute and convalescent COVID-19 samples.

Seattle enrolled patients during active infection and tracked them longitudinally. In the original processing: From reference gene primer amplification, estimates of nucleated cell counts were derived. Only in-frame clones appear in the TCRdb table, and some are missing; sequencing was by immunoSEQ multiplex PCR. The DNA was the basis for D and trimming; V, J and clone size are from that table. Of a few hundred thousand clones listed, about 90% are singletons. Deletions cut 2 bases from V and 3 bases from J, with 13 bases between. Germline V lookup: CDR1 MNHEY, CDR2 SVGAGI. The CDR3 extends over 15 amino acids.

This TCR derives from a woman aged 25 to 39 with COVID-19, enrolled during active disease. The gene calls are TRBV6-5 and TRBJ1-1; a weak D match, TRBD1 (5 bases). The specimen sequenced was peripheral blood. CDR3 bases: TGTGCCAGCAGTTACAGGGGCCCATGGGACACTGAAGCTTTCTTT. It is translated as CASSYRGPWDTEAFF.